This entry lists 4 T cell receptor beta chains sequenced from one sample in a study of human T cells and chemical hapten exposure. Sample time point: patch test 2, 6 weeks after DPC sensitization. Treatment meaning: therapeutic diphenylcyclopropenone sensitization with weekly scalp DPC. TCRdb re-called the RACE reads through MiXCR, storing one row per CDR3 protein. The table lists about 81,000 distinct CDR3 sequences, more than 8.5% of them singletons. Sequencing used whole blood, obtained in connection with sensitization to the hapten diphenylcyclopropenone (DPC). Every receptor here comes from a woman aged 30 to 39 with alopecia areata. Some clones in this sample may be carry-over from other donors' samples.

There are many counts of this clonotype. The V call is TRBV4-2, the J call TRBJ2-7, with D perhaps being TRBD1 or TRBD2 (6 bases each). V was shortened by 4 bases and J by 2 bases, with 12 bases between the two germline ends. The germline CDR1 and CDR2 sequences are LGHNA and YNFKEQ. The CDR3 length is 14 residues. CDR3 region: CASSPTGAAYEQYF. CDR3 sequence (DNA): TGTGCCAGCAGCCCCACGGGGGCGGCCTACGAGCAGTACTTC.

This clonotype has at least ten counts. The CDR3 nucleotides read TGTGCCAGCAGCCACGGGCAACAGCCCCAGCATTTT. Translated: CASSHGQQPQHF. The chain carries TRBV3-1 and TRBJ1-5; D remains unclear. Trimming left V 3 bases short and J 7 bases short, with 7 bases between. The CDR3 has 12 residues. Germline V lookup: CDR1 LGHDT, CDR2 YNNKEL (reference sequence). Supplemented by reference TRBV3-1 and TRBJ1-5, the full variable domain reads DTAVSQTPKYLVTQMGNDKSIKCEQNLGHDTMYWYKQDSKKFLKIMFSYNNKELIINETVPNRFSPKSPDKAHLNLHINSLELGDSAVYFCASSHGQQPQHFGDGTRLSIL.

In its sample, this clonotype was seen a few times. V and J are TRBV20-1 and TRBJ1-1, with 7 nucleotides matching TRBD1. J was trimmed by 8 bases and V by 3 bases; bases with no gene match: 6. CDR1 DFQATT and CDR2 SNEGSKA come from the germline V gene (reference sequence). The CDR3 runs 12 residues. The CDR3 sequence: CSASRGAEEAFF. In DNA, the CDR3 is TGCAGTGCTAGCAGGGGGGCGGAGGAAGCTTTCTTT.

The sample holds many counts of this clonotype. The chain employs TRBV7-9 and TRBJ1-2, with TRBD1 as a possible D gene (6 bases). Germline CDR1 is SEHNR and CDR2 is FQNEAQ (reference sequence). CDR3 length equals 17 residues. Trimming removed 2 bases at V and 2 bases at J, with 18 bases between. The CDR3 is CASSLSRGGAPNYGYTF. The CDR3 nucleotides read TGTGCCAGCAGCTTAAGTCGTGGGGGGGCACCCAACTATGGCTACACCTTC.